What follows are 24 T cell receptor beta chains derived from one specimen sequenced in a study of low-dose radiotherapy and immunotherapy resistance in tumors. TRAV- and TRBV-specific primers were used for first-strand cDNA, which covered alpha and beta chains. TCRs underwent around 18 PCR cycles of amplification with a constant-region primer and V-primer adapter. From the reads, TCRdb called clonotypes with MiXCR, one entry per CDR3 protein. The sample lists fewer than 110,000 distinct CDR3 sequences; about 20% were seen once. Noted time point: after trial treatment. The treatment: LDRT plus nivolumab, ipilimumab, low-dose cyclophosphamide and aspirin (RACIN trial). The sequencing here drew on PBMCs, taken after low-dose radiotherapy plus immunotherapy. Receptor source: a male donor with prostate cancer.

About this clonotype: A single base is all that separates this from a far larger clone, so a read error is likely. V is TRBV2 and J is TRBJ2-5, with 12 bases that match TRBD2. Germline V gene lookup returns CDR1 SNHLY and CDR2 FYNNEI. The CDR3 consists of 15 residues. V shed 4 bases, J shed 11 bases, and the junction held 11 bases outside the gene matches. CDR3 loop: CASSGASGGADEQYF. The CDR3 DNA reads TGTGCCAGCAGTGGGGCTAGCGGGGGGGCAGATGAGCAGTACTTC.

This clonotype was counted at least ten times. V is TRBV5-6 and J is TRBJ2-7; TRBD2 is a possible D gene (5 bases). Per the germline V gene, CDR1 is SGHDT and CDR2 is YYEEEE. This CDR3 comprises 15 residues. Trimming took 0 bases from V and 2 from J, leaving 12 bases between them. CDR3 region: CASSLGGFVAYEQYF. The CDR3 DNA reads TGTGCCAGCAGCTTGGGAGGGTTCGTAGCCTACGAGCAGTACTTC.

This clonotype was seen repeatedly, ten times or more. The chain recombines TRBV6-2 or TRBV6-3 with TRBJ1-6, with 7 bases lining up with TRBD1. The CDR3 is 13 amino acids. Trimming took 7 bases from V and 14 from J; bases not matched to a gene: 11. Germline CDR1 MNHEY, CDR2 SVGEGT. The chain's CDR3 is CASKPIWTGSLHF. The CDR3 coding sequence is TGTGCCAGCAAGCCTATCTGGACAGGCTCCCTCCACTTT.

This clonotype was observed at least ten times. The CDR3 sequence is CASMRQANSPLHF. The DNA for the CDR3 is TGTGCCAGCATGAGGCAGGCTAATTCACCCCTCCACTTT. The chain has TRBV12-3 or TRBV12-4 and TRBJ1-6; D is undetermined. This CDR3 is 13 amino acids long. V lost 7 bases and J 6 bases, leaving 10 bases between the germline ends.

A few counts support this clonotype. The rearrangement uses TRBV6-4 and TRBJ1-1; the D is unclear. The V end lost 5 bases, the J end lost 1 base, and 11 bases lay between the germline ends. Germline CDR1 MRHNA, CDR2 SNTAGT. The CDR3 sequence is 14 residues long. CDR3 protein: CASSTSPGNTEAFF. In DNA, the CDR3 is TGTGCCAGCAGTACATCCCCGGGGAACACTGAAGCTTTCTTT.

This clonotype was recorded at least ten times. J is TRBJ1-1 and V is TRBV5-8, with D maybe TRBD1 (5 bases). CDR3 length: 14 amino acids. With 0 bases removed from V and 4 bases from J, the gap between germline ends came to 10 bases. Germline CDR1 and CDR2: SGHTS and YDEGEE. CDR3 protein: CASSLAGGSTEAFF. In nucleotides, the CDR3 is TGTGCCAGCAGCTTGGCCGGGGGTTCCACTGAAGCTTTCTTT.

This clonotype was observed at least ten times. CDR3 protein: CASSQGTGLGYGYTF. The CDR3 region has the DNA TGTGCCAGCAGCCAGGGGACCGGCCTCGGCTATGGCTACACCTTC. The chain couples TRBV3-1 to TRBJ1-2; TRBD1 might be the D (5 bases). Trimming removed 3 bases from V and 4 bases from J, with 15 bases in between. The CDR3 length is 15 residues. The germline CDR1 and CDR2 sequences are LGHDT and YNNKEL (reference sequence).

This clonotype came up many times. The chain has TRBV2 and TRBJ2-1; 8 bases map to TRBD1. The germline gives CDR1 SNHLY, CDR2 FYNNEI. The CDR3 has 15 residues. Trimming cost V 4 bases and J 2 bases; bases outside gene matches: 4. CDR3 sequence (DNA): TGTGCCAGCAGTGGACAGGGGCCAACCTACAATGAGCAGTTCTTC. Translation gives CASSGQGPTYNEQFF.

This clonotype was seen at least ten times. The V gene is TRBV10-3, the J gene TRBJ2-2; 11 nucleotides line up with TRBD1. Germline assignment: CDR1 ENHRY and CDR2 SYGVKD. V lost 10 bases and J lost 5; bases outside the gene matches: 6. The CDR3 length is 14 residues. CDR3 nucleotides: TGTGCCACTACTGGACAGGGGGCGACCGGGGAGCTGTTTTTT. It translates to CATTGQGATGELFF.

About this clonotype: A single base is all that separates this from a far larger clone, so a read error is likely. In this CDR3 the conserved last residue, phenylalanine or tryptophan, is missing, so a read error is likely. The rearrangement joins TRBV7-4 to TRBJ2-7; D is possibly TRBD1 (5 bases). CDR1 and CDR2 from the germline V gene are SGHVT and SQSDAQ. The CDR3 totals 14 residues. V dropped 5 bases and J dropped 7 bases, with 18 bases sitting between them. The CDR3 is CASSPQGVFGEQYC. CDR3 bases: TGTGCCAGCAGCCCCCAAGGGGTCTTTGGGGAGCAGTACTGC.

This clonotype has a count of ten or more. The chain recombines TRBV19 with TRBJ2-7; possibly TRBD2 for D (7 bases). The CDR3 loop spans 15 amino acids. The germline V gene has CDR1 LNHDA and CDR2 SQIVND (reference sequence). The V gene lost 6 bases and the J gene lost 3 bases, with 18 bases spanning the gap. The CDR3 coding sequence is TGTGCCAGTAGCGCACAGGGAGGGTGGGGCTACGAGCAGTACTTC. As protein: CASSAQGGWGYEQYF. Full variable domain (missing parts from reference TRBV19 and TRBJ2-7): DGGITQSPKYLFRKEGQNVTLSCEQNLNHDAMYWYRQDPGQGLRLIYYSQIVNDFQKGDIAEGYSVSREKKESFPLTVTSAQKNPTAFYLCASSAQGGWGYEQYFGPGTRLTVT.

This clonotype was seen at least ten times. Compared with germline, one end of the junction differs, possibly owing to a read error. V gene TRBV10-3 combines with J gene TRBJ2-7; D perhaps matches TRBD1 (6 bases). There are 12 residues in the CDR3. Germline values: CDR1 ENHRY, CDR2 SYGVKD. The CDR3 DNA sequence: TGTGCCACCAGTCAGGGGTCCTACGAGCAGTACTTC. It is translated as CATSQGSYEQYF.

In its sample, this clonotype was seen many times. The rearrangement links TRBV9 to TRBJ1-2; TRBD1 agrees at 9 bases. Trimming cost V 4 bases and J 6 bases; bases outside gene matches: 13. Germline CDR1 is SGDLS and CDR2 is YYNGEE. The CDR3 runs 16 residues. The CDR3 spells CASSPMFPGQGHGYTF. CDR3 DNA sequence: TGTGCCAGCAGCCCAATGTTTCCGGGACAGGGACATGGCTACACCTTC.

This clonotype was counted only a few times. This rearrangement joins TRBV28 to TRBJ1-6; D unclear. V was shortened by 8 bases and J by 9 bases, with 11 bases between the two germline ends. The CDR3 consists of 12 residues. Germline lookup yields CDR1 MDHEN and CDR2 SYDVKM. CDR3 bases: TGTGCCAGCCAGGATCCGGGTTCACCCCTCCACTTT. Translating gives CASQDPGSPLHF. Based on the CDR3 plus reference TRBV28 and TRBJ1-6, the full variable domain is DVKVTQSSRYLVKRTGEKVFLECVQDMDHENMFWYRQDPGLGLRLIYFSYDVKMKEKGDIPEGYSVSREKKERFSLILESASTNQTSMYLCASQDPGSPLHFGNGTRLTVT.

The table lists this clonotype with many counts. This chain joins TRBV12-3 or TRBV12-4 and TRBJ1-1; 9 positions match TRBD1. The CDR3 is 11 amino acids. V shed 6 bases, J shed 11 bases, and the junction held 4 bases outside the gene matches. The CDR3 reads CASRGDREAFF. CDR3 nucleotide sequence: TGTGCCAGCAGAGGGGACAGGGAGGCTTTCTTT.

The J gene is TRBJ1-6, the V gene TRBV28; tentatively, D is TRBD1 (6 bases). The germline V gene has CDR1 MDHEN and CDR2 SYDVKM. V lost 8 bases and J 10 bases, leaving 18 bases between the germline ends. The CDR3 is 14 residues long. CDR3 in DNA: TGTGCCAGCCGCCCCGGGGGGCTGGAATCACCCCTCCACTTT. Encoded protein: CASRPGGLESPLHF.

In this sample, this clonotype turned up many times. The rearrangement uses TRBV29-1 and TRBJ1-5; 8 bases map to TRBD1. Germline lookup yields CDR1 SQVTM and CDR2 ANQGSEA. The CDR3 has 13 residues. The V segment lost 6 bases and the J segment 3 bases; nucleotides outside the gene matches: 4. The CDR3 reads CSVGQGANQPQHF. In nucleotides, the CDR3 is TGCAGCGTCGGACAGGGAGCCAATCAGCCCCAGCATTTT.

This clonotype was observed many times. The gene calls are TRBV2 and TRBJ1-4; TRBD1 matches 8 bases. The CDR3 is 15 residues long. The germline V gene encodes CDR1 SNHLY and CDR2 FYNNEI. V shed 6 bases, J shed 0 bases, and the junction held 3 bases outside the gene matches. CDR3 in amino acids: CASRRTGTTNEKLFF. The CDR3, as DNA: TGTGCCAGCAGGAGGACAGGGACAACTAATGAAAAACTGTTTTTT.

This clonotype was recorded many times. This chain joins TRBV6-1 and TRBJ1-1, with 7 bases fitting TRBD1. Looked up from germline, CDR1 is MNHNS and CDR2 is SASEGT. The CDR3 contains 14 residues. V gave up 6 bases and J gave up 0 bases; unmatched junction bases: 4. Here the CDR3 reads CASRGTDMNTEAFF. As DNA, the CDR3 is TGTGCCAGCAGGGGGACAGACATGAACACTGAAGCTTTCTTT.

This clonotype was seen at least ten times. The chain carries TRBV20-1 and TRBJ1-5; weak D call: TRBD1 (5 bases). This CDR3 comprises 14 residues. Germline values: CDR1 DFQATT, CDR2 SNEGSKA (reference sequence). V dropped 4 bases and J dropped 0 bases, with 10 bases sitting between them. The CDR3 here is CSATGINSNQPQHF. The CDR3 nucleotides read TGCAGTGCTACAGGGATAAATAGCAATCAGCCCCAGCATTTT.

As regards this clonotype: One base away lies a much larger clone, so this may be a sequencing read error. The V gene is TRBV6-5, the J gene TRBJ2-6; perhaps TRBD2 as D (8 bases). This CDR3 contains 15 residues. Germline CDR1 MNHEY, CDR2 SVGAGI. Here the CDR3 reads CASSLDRREAIVLTF. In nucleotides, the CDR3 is TGTGCCAGCAGTTTGGACAGGCGGGAGGCCATCGTCCTGACTTTC.

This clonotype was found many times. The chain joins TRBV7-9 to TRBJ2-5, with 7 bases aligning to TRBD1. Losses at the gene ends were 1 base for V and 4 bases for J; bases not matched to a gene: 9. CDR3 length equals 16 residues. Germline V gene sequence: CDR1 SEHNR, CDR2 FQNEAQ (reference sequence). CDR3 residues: CASSLGTGYESETQYF. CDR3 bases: TGTGCCAGCAGCTTAGGGACAGGTTACGAATCAGAGACCCAGTACTTC.

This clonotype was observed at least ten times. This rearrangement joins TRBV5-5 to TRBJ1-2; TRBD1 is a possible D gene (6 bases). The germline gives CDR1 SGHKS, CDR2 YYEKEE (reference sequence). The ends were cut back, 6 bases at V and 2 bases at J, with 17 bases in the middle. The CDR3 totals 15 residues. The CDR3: CASTSLGGANYGYTF. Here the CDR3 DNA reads TGTGCCAGCACCTCGTTAGGGGGGGCGAACTATGGCTACACCTTC.

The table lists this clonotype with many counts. The CDR3 reads CASSLSGGGTEAFF. CDR3 DNA: TGTGCCAGCAGCTTATCTGGGGGCGGCACTGAAGCTTTCTTT. V and J are TRBV7-2 and TRBJ1-1, with D perhaps matching TRBD1 (6 bases). This CDR3 is 14 amino acids long. Looked up from germline, CDR1 is SGHTA and CDR2 is FQGNSA. With 2 bases removed from V and 4 bases from J, the gap between germline ends came to 11 bases.